The source of this TCR beta chain is a study of T cell responses to AZD1222 COVID-19 vaccine. The CDR3 covers 12 residues. The germline V and J ends were trimmed by 3 bases and 5 bases, with 4 bases remaining between them. A word on this clone: Different DNA sequences within this sample yield the same CDR3.

The data were produced by immunoSEQ multiplex PCR, yet TCRdb's version contains in-frame clones alone and is incomplete. Of about 91,000 clones listed, 80% to 95% were seen once; the top ten hold roughly 3%. The rearrangement uses TRBV12-3 or TRBV12-4 and TRBJ2-2, with D unclear. The source material was peripheral blood, sampled 28 days after the second AZD1222 dose. This TCR derives from an adult who received the AZD1222 COVID-19 vaccine. The CDR3 DNA is TGTGCCAGCAGTTTGGGTACCGGGGAGCTGTTTTTT. Its protein is CASSLGTGELFF.